One T cell receptor beta chain is described in this entry. The method was immunoSEQ multiplex PCR; TCRdb's version includes in-frame clones alone and lacks a portion of them. The sample holds roughly 150,000 clones, 70% to 90% seen once. The sample is drawn from a study of cytomegalovirus exposure and HLA in healthy donors. The source is a woman aged 18-29 years in good health and CMV-seropositive. Specimen: PBMCs.

The CDR3 nucleotides read TGTGCCAGCATAGCCCAAGCCACAGATACGCAGTATTTT. Protein product: CASIAQATDTQYF. The genes are TRBV6-5 and TRBJ2-3; D is unresolved. Germline lookup yields CDR1 MNHEY and CDR2 SVGAGI. Trimming left V 7 bases short and J 2 bases short, with 10 bases between. This CDR3 region has 13 residues.